One and the same sample provided the 31 T cell receptor beta chains below, sequenced in a study of blood T cell repertoires in COVID-19. Repertoires were generated with immunoSEQ multiplex PCR, while TCRdb's copy carries only in-frame clones and drops some. The table lists almost 70,000 clones, more than 70% of them singletons. Sequencing was done on a sample of peripheral blood. These receptors originate from a human donor in a cohort sampled during active COVID-19.

This rearrangement joins TRBV27 to TRBJ2-5; TRBD2 aligns across 9 bases. V shed 1 base, J shed 4 bases, and the junction held 7 bases outside the gene matches. The germline CDR1 and CDR2 sequences are MNHEY and SMNVEV (reference sequence). This CDR3 is 16 amino acids long. The CDR3, as DNA: TGTGCCAGCAGTTTATGGGGCGGGGGGGCAGGAGAGACCCAGTACTTC. Its translation: CASSLWGGGAGETQYF.

The CDR3 sequence: CASSPLGQGNNEQYF. CDR3 nucleotide sequence: TGTGCCAGCTCACCACTAGGACAGGGTAACAACGAGCAGTACTTC. The J gene is TRBJ2-7, the V gene TRBV18; 8 positions match TRBD1. The CDR3 is 15 residues long. Germline trimming cut 1 base from V and 5 bases from J; bases unmatched to any gene: 7. CDR1 is KGHSH and CDR2 is LQKENI in the germline V gene.

The chain joins TRBV7-9 to TRBJ1-4; TRBD1 matches at 7 bases. J lost 5 bases, V lost 5 bases, and 5 bases had no gene match. Per germline, CDR1 SEHNR and CDR2 FQNEAQ (reference sequence). The CDR3 is made up of 14 amino acids. This chain's CDR3 is CASSPTDRNEKLFF. CDR3 DNA sequence: TGTGCCAGCAGCCCTACGGACAGGAATGAAAAACTGTTTTTT.

V and J are TRBV28 and TRBJ1-3; D unresolved. Looked up from germline, CDR1 is MDHEN and CDR2 is SYDVKM. The CDR3 is 13 amino acids. V shed 10 bases and J shed 4 bases, with 14 bases lying between them. CDR3 nucleotides: TGTGCCACCACGAGGGTTCCCGGAAACACCATATATTTT. This gives the protein CATTRVPGNTIYF.

The chain couples TRBV7-8 to TRBJ2-3, with D perhaps TRBD1 (6 bases). The CDR3 has 14 residues. Germline CDR1 SGHVS, CDR2 FQNEAQ. Trimming removed 7 bases from V and 4 bases from J, with 15 bases in between. CDR3 coding DNA: TGTGCCAGCACCCAGAGGAACAGGGCAGATACGCAGTATTTT. Translated: CASTQRNRADTQYF. Drawing the rest from reference TRBV7-8 and TRBJ2-3, the complete variable domain is GAGVSQSPRYKVAKRGQDVALRCDPISGHVSLFWYQQALGQGPEFLTYFQNEAQLDKSGLPSDRFFAERPEGSVSTLKIQRTQQEDSAVYLCASTQRNRADTQYFGPGTRLTVL.

The chain uses TRBV5-1 and TRBJ2-7; TRBD1 is a possible D gene (6 bases). The CDR3 has 14 residues. Trimming left V 0 bases short and J 3 bases short, with 10 bases between. Germline values: CDR1 SGHRS, CDR2 YFSETQ. The CDR3 DNA sequence: TGCGCCAGCAGCTTGGAGGGGGAGTTCTACGAGCAGTACTTC. Its protein is CASSLEGEFYEQYF.

A single count supports this clone. This chain connects TRBV7-6 to TRBJ2-5, with TRBD1 matching over 7 bases. Trimming cost V 5 bases and J 4 bases; bases outside gene matches: 7. Germline V CDR1 and CDR2: SGHVS, FNYEAQ. The CDR3 totals 14 residues. The CDR3 sequence: CASSPTGLGETQYF. DNA for the CDR3: TGTGCCAGCAGCCCGACAGGGTTGGGAGAGACCCAGTACTTC. The variable domain in full, completed from reference TRBV7-6 and TRBJ2-5, reads GAGVSQSPRYKVTKRGQDVALRCDPISGHVSLYWYRQALGQGPEFLTYFNYEAQQDKSGLPNDRFSAERPEGSISTLTIQRTEQRDSAMYRCASSPTGLGETQYFGPGTRLLVL.

V usage is TRBV7-2 and J usage is TRBJ2-3; tentative D call: TRBD2 (5 bases). The CDR3 contains 15 residues. Trimming removed 1 base at V and 0 bases at J, with 8 bases between. Germline V lookup: CDR1 SGHTA, CDR2 FQGNSA. The CDR3 protein is CASSLVSGSTDTQYF. The DNA of the CDR3 is TGTGCCAGCAGCTTAGTCAGCGGTAGCACAGATACGCAGTATTTT.

J is TRBJ2-2 and V is TRBV7-2; tentative D call: TRBD2 (5 bases). The CDR3 runs 15 residues. V gave up 2 bases and J gave up 5 bases, with 12 bases separating them. CDR1 is SGHTA and CDR2 is FQGNSA in the germline V gene. The CDR3, as DNA: TGTGCCAGCAGCTTAAGAGGGCCTCTTACCGGGGAGCTGTTTTTT. It translates to CASSLRGPLTGELFF.

The rearrangement joins TRBV5-1 to TRBJ2-7, with 10 bases identical to TRBD1. CDR1 and CDR2 from the germline V gene are SGHRS and YFSETQ. This CDR3 has 15 residues. V lost 2 bases to trimming and J lost 2 bases; unmatched junction nucleotides: 4. CDR3 amino acids: CASSLGQGVPYEQYF. In DNA form, the CDR3 reads TGCGCCAGCAGCTTAGGACAGGGGGTTCCCTACGAGCAGTACTTC.

The chain employs TRBV2 and TRBJ2-1, with TRBD2 identical over 9 bases. This CDR3 has 15 residues. V was pared by 6 bases and J by 2 bases, with 5 bases of the junction left unmatched. Germline V gives CDR1 SNHLY, CDR2 FYNNEI. CDR3 residues: CASRETSGPYNEQFF. The CDR3 bases are TGTGCCAGCAGGGAGACTAGCGGCCCCTACAATGAGCAGTTCTTC.

This rearrangement joins TRBV29-1 to TRBJ2-1, with 7 bases aligning to TRBD1. This CDR3 spans 16 amino acids. The V gene's germline CDR1 is SQVTM and CDR2 ANQGSEA. J was trimmed by 1 base and V by 4 bases; bases with no gene match: 10. In nucleotides, the CDR3 is TGCAGCGTTGGAGCAGGGACAGCCGTTTCCTACAATGAGCAGTTCTTC. Translation gives CSVGAGTAVSYNEQFF.

The genes are TRBV10-3 and TRBJ1-5, with D possibly TRBD1 on 5 matching bases. Deletions cut 3 bases from V and 4 bases from J, with 10 bases between. Germline CDR1 reads ENHRY; CDR2 reads SYGVKD. This CDR3 contains 14 residues. CDR3 nucleotides: TGTGCCATCAGTGACCCCGACAGTAATCAGCCCCAGCATTTT. Its translation: CAISDPDSNQPQHF.

This clone was observed a handful of times. V gene TRBV6-5 combines with J gene TRBJ1-1; no reliable D call. The CDR3 loop spans 16 amino acids. The germline V and J ends were trimmed by 2 bases and 4 bases, with 17 bases remaining between them. CDR1 is MNHEY and CDR2 is SVGAGI in the germline V gene. The CDR3 DNA reads TGTGCCAGCAGTTACGTTCACTTAGGAGCGGCCACTGAAGCTTTCTTT. As protein: CASSYVHLGAATEAFF.

The J gene is TRBJ2-7, the V gene TRBV3-1 (or the pseudogene TRBV3-2); perhaps TRBD1 as D (5 bases). The CDR3 runs 15 residues. Looked up from germline, CDR1 is LGHDT and CDR2 is YNNKEL (reference sequence). V was clipped by 0 bases and J by 5 bases, with 14 bases between them. The CDR3 spells CASSQEVRVSDEQYF. As DNA, the CDR3 is TGTGCCAGCAGCCAAGAAGTCAGGGTAAGCGACGAGCAGTACTTC.

This rearrangement joins TRBV14 to TRBJ1-3, with D perhaps matching TRBD1 (6 bases). The CDR3 sequence is 14 residues long. The germline gives CDR1 SGHDN, CDR2 FVKESK. The germline V and J ends were trimmed by 2 bases and 1 base, with 6 bases remaining between them. CDR3 sequence: CASSQTGSGNTIYF. The CDR3 region has the DNA TGTGCCAGCAGCCAAACAGGGTCTGGAAACACCATATATTTT.

The chain links TRBV29-1 to TRBJ2-1; 7 bases match TRBD1. Germline-derived CDR1 and CDR2 are SQVTM and ANQGSEA. The V and J ends lost 6 bases and 5 bases, in that order; junction bases with no gene match: 10. The CDR3 sequence is 14 residues long. DNA of the CDR3: TGCAGCGTCGGATCTCAGGGACAGCACAATGAGCAGTTCTTC. It yields the protein CSVGSQGQHNEQFF.

The rearrangement links TRBV27 to TRBJ1-5; 7 bases match TRBD1. The CDR3 totals 16 residues. Trimming removed 2 bases from V and 3 bases from J; junction bases left unmatched: 7. Germline CDR1 and CDR2: MNHEY and SMNVEV (reference sequence). The CDR3 DNA sequence: TGTGCCAGCAGTTTACGTTCGACAGGGCCCAATCAGCCCCAGCATTTT. This codes for CASSLRSTGPNQPQHF.

This sequence joins TRBV27 and TRBJ1-1, with 7 bases fitting TRBD1. The CDR3 has 13 amino acids. J lost 5 bases, V lost 2 bases, and 2 bases had no gene match. Looked up from germline, CDR1 is MNHEY and CDR2 is SMNVEV (reference sequence). The CDR3 sequence: CASSLIRGTEAFF. CDR3 bases: TGTGCCAGCAGTTTAATCAGGGGGACTGAAGCTTTCTTT.

This rearrangement joins TRBV6-1 to TRBJ1-5, with D possibly being TRBD1 (6 bases). Germline assignment: CDR1 MNHNS and CDR2 SASEGT. This CDR3 region has 18 residues. V gave up 1 base and J gave up 6 bases, with 22 bases separating them. CDR3 residues: CASSEGEKRTVLPQPQHF. Here the CDR3 DNA reads TGTGCCAGCAGTGAAGGAGAGAAAAGGACAGTTCTTCCTCAGCCCCAGCATTTT.

V gene TRBV18 combines with J gene TRBJ1-2; TRBD1 might be the D (5 bases). The CDR3 totals 14 residues. Trimming left V 2 bases short and J 3 bases short, with 10 bases between. Germline V CDR1 and CDR2: KGHSH, LQKENI. CDR3 bases: TGTGCCAGCTCACCAGTTCAGGGCGACTATGGCTACACCTTC. The encoded protein is CASSPVQGDYGYTF.

This sequence joins TRBV6-5 and TRBJ1-5; D is unclear. From germline, CDR1 is MNHEY and CDR2 SVGAGI. V was trimmed by 7 bases and J by 2 bases, leaving 15 bases between them. CDR3 length: 15 residues. The CDR3, as DNA: TGTGCCAGCAAATCTGAGGGATCTGGCAATCAGCCCCAGCATTTT. Its translation: CASKSEGSGNQPQHF.

The rearrangement uses TRBV7-2 and TRBJ2-1, with 8 bases that match TRBD2. CDR3 size: 16 residues. Germline V gives CDR1 SGHTA, CDR2 FQGNSA. With 5 bases clipped from V and 4 bases from J, the junction kept 10 bases outside the gene matches. CDR3 nucleotide sequence: TGTGCCAGCAGCGGGACCGGGACTAGAACATACAATGAGCAGTTCTTC. Its protein product is CASSGTGTRTYNEQFF.

This clone has only one observation. The V gene is TRBV6-5, the J gene TRBJ2-1; 7 bases are shared with TRBD2. Per germline, CDR1 MNHEY and CDR2 SVGAGI. This CDR3 has 15 amino acids. Losses at the gene ends were 7 bases for V and 0 bases for J; bases not matched to a gene: 6. The CDR3 region is CASTLVAGSYNEQFF. Written as DNA, the CDR3 is TGTGCCAGCACCTTGGTAGCGGGCTCCTACAATGAGCAGTTCTTC.

CDR3 loop: CASSQGYRGKETQYF. CDR3 bases: TGTGCCAGCAGCCAAGGCTACAGGGGTAAAGAGACCCAGTACTTC. The chain links TRBV14 to TRBJ2-5; 7 nucleotides line up with TRBD1. Germline CDR1 and CDR2: SGHDN and FVKESK. V lost 1 base to trimming and J lost 3 bases; unmatched junction nucleotides: 5. The CDR3 runs 15 residues.

V and J are TRBV11-2 and TRBJ1-3; no reliable D call. The CDR3 loop spans 14 amino acids. The V end was cut by 7 bases, the J end by 2 bases, with 12 bases between. Germline V CDR1 and CDR2: SGHAT, FQNNGV. CDR3 DNA sequence: TGTGCCAGCACCCAGGCGATTCCTGGAAACACCATATATTTT. Protein product: CASTQAIPGNTIYF.

The chain couples TRBV6-1 to TRBJ2-7, with TRBD1 matching over 11 bases. The CDR3 length is 16 residues. Germline V lookup: CDR1 MNHNS, CDR2 SASEGT. The trim removed 2 bases at V and 2 bases at J, leaving 5 bases unmatched. The CDR3 reads CASSERGQGVPYEQYF. DNA for the CDR3: TGTGCCAGCAGTGAAAGGGGACAGGGGGTTCCCTACGAGCAGTACTTC.

This rearrangement joins TRBV2 to TRBJ2-3; 8 positions agree with TRBD2. V trimming: 4 bases; J trimming: 4 bases; junction bases outside the gene matches: 13. The CDR3 consists of 17 residues. From germline, CDR1 is SNHLY and CDR2 FYNNEI. For the CDR3, the DNA is TGTGCCAGCAGTGCGACGAGCGACGGGAGGGGGGCAGATACGCAGTATTTT. It codes for CASSATSDGRGADTQYF.

This clone was seen ten or more times. The chain employs TRBV19 and TRBJ1-5, with 9 nucleotides matching TRBD1. Germline CDR1 reads LNHDA; CDR2 reads SQIVND (reference sequence). The CDR3 is made up of 15 amino acids. The trim removed 7 bases at V and 4 bases at J, leaving 8 bases unmatched. The CDR3 DNA reads TGTGCCAGTATCCCGACAGGGGGTCGGAATCAGCCCCAGCATTTT. Its translation is CASIPTGGRNQPQHF.

The CDR3 sequence is CASSIGTSVSTDTQYF. The DNA for the CDR3 is TGTGCCAGCAGCATCGGGACTAGCGTAAGCACAGATACGCAGTATTTT. V and J are TRBV5-4 and TRBJ2-3, with TRBD2 matching 10 bases. V was clipped by 4 bases and J by 0 bases; unmatched bases: 5. Germline V gene data show CDR1 as SGHNT and CDR2 as YYREEE (reference sequence). This CDR3 comprises 16 residues.

The rearrangement uses TRBV10-3 and TRBJ2-5; possible D gene TRBD1, 5 bases. Germline V gives CDR1 ENHRY, CDR2 SYGVKD. The length of the CDR3 is 12 residues. V gave up 5 bases and J gave up 7 bases, with 11 bases separating them. The CDR3 region is CAISPDQGTQYF. DNA for the CDR3: TGTGCCATCAGTCCGGACCAGGGGACCCAGTACTTC.